This T cell receptor (beta chain) was found in a study of CD8 T cells in ankylosing spondylitis (dated by TCRdb to 2017 to 2019). Concerning the study at large: The study set out to find disease-linked TCR variants by profiling T cell receptor beta repertoires in ankylosing spondylitis patients and healthy donors. The full study cohort comprised about 24 ankylosing spondylitis patients and approximately 100 healthy donors. Peripheral blood was sampled, and synovial fluid was also collected from ankylosing spondylitis patients.

Many counts were recorded for this clonotype. Its antigen is still unknown. Per-nucleotide qualities are absent, and no much larger clonotype sits a single base away. Results and caveats for the whole study, not just this receptor: Some of the motif variants had been reported before in the synovial fluid and blood of reactive arthritis patients, a finding that suggests common disease-initiation mechanisms. Blood from ankylosing spondylitis patients appeared to be characterized by a TCR beta motif made up of 8 or 9 highly homologous amino acid variants. According to the report, matched synovial fluid samples from ankylosing spondylitis patients were significantly enriched for the disease-linked clones. The disease-linked clones had a CD8+ phenotype and were found at relatively low frequencies in peripheral blood.

After removal of 1 base from V and 4 bases from J, the junction retains 1 base not matched to a gene. The CDR3 numbers 16 residues from cysteine through phenylalanine. Of the read, only the CDR3 DNA is kept; its 48 bases are in frame from base 1. CDR1 MNHNS and CDR2 SASEGT are derived from the germline V gene. Sequencing was carried out with an Illumina HiSeq 2500. Quantitative 5'-RACE with molecular barcodes was used to prepare TCR beta libraries. For the original study's pipeline: Disease-linked TCR variants were identified with a new computational method built on a probabilistic model of VDJ rearrangement. TCRdb applied fastp at Q25 and MiXCR to the public reads, then kept only in-frame beta chains. Rows with a matching CDR3 protein are joined into one entry that keeps the most common DNA and genes. The V and J calls come from TCRdb's annotation, not from the publication. The sample has 200,000 to 300,000 distinct CDR3 sequences on record, roughly 8.6% of them singletons. About 6.8% of the sample is held by the ten biggest clonotypes.

The source is a male donor with ankylosing spondylitis or in good health (not recorded which). Sample: blood, either unsorted or a sorted T cell fraction (not recorded which). The chain joins TRBV6-1 to TRBJ2-4, and 13 bases in between align with TRBD2. The DNA sequence follows: TGTGCCAGCAGTGAAGTGACTAGCGGGGGGAAAAACATTCAGTACTTC. Its protein is CASSEVTSGGKNIQYF.